The 13 T cell receptor beta chains in this list originate from one sample, sequenced in a study of control samples from healthy donors and cancer patients. TCRdb keeps only in-frame clones here, not all; method: immunoSEQ multiplex PCR. The sample shows roughly 130,000 clones, 90% of them seen only once. Sequenced input: blood. The source of these receptors is a man younger than 35 in good health.

This chain joins TRBV2 and TRBJ2-3, with D tentatively TRBD1 or TRBD2 (5 bases each). Germline values: CDR1 SNHLY, CDR2 FYNNEI. CDR3 length: 16 residues. Trimming removed 3 bases from V and 5 bases from J, with 18 bases in between. The CDR3 DNA reads as TGTGCCAGCAGTGATTGGGGACGCCGACTCGGAGATACGCAGTATTTT. It encodes CASSDWGRRLGDTQYF.

V is TRBV30 and J is TRBJ2-3; 9 nucleotides agree with TRBD2. This CDR3 has 15 amino acids. J was trimmed by 5 bases and V by 1 base; bases with no gene match: 7. CDR1 and CDR2 from the germline V gene are GTSNPN and SVGIG (reference sequence). The chain's CDR3 is CAWSGASGVQDTQYF. DNA for the CDR3: TGTGCCTGGAGTGGCGCTAGCGGGGTACAAGATACGCAGTATTTT.

This rearrangement joins TRBV29-1 to TRBJ2-1; TRBD1 aligns across 7 bases. The CDR3 loop spans 12 amino acids. Germline CDR1 reads SQVTM; CDR2 reads ANQGSEA. J was trimmed by 7 bases and V by 7 bases; bases with no gene match: 7. The CDR3 here is CSERQGLNEQFF. DNA of the CDR3: TGCAGCGAGAGACAGGGTTTAAATGAGCAGTTCTTC.

This chain joins TRBV11-2 and TRBJ2-1, with D perhaps assigned TRBD1 or TRBD2 (5 bases each). V was pared by 2 bases and J by 6 bases, with 11 bases between. This CDR3 comprises 14 residues. Germline V CDR1 and CDR2: SGHAT, FQNNGV. CDR3 sequence (DNA): TGTGCCAGCAGCTTATACGACGGGGCCAATGAGCAGTTCTTC. Its translation is CASSLYDGANEQFF.

This sequence joins TRBV7-2 and TRBJ1-2, with D uncertain. This CDR3 spans 14 amino acids. V lost 5 bases to trimming and J lost 6 bases, with 16 bases between them. Germline V lookup: CDR1 SGHTA, CDR2 FQGNSA. This CDR3 reads CASSPVGGLDGYTF. CDR3 nucleotide sequence: TGTGCCAGCAGCCCGGTGGGAGGACTGGATGGCTACACCTTC.

The CDR3 is CASSEDTGGQQFF. CDR3 coding DNA: TGTGCCAGCTCAGAAGATACGGGGGGGCAGCAGTTCTTC. The chain uses TRBV18 and TRBJ2-1; 8 bases agree with TRBD2. V lost 5 bases, J lost 11 bases, and 8 bases stayed unmatched. The germline gives CDR1 KGHSH, CDR2 LQKENI. The CDR3 covers 13 residues.

The chain couples TRBV30 to TRBJ2-1; no definite D call. Trimming removed 1 base at V and 0 bases at J, with 4 bases between. CDR1 is GTSNPN and CDR2 is SVGIG in the germline V gene (reference sequence). The CDR3 is made up of 13 amino acids. CDR3 sequence: CAWSADSYNEQFF. Here the CDR3 DNA reads TGTGCCTGGAGTGCGGACTCCTACAATGAGCAGTTCTTC.

The V and J genes are TRBV10-3 and TRBJ2-1; 7 bases line up with TRBD1. The V gene's germline CDR1 is ENHRY and CDR2 SYGVKD. This CDR3 has 15 amino acids. Unmatched junction bases numbered 13, after V lost 6 bases and J lost 8 bases. CDR3 coding DNA: TGTGCCATCAGGGAGAGACAGGGTGAGGGCGATGAGCAGTTCTTC. As protein: CAIRERQGEGDEQFF.

The J gene is TRBJ2-2, the V gene TRBV3-1 (or the pseudogene TRBV3-2), with TRBD2 matching 11 bases. Per the germline V gene, CDR1 is LGHDT and CDR2 is YNNKEL (reference sequence). This CDR3 contains 18 residues. V was pared by 1 base and J by 6 bases, with 10 bases of the junction left unmatched. In nucleotides, the CDR3 is TGTGCCAGCAGCCAAGGCCGACTAGCGGGGACAAGATCCGGGGAGCTGTTTTTT. This gives the protein CASSQGRLAGTRSGELFF.

The chain has TRBV28 and TRBJ1-6; tentative D call: TRBD1 (5 bases). Trimming took 7 bases from V and 9 from J, leaving 25 bases between them. Germline CDR1 MDHEN, CDR2 SYDVKM. This CDR3 has 17 amino acids. The CDR3 region has the DNA TGTGCCAGCATCCTTGGGGGTCAGCAGGGAATTAGTTCACCCCTCCACTTT. It encodes CASILGGQQGISSPLHF.

The DNA for the CDR3 is TGTGCCAGCAGCCCGGGTGGTAGCAATCAGCCCCAGCATTTT. Protein: CASSPGGSNQPQHF. The V call is TRBV7-9, the J call TRBJ1-5; unclear D gene. This CDR3 comprises 14 residues. The germline gives CDR1 SEHNR, CDR2 FQNEAQ (reference sequence). V dropped 5 bases and J dropped 0 bases, with 8 bases sitting between them.

The chain couples TRBV3-1 (or the pseudogene TRBV3-2) to TRBJ2-1; D unclear. V shed 5 bases and J shed 6 bases, with 11 bases lying between them. Germline-derived CDR1 and CDR2 are LGHDT and YNNKEL (reference sequence). There are 13 residues in the CDR3. The CDR3 reads CASSGTRLNEQFF. Here the CDR3 DNA reads TGTGCCAGCAGCGGCACCCGGCTCAATGAGCAGTTCTTC.

J is TRBJ1-1 and V is TRBV7-2; weak D call: TRBD1 (6 bases). Deletions cut 4 bases from V and 6 bases from J, with 9 bases between. CDR1 SGHTA and CDR2 FQGNSA come from the germline V gene. The CDR3 runs to 12 residues. The DNA for the CDR3 is TGTGCCAGCAGCTCCGAGGGGGCTGAAGCTTTCTTT. It is translated as CASSSEGAEAFF.